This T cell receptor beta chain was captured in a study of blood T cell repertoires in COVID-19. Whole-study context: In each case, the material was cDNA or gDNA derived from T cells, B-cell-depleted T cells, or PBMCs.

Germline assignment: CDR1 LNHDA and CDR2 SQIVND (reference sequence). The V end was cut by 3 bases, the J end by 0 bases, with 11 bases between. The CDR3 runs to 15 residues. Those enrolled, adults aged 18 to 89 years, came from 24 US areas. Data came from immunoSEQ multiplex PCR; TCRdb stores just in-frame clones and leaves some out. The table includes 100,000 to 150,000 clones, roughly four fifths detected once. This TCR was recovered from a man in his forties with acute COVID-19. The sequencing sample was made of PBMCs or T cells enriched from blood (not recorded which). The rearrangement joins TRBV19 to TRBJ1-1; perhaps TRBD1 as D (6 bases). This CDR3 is CASSIGTHLNTEAFF. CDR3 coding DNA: TGTGCCAGTAGTATTGGGACACACTTGAACACTGAAGCTTTCTTT.